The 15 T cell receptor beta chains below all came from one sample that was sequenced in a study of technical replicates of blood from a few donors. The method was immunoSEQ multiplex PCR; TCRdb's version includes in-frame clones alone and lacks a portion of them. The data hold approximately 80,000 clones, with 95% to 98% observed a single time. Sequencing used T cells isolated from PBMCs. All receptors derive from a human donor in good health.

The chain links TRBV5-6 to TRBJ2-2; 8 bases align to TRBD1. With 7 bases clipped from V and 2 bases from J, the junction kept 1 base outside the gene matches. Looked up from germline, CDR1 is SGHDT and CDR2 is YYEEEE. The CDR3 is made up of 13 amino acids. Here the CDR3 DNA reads TGTGCCAGCGGGACAGGAAACACCGGGGAGCTGTTTTTT. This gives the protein CASGTGNTGELFF.

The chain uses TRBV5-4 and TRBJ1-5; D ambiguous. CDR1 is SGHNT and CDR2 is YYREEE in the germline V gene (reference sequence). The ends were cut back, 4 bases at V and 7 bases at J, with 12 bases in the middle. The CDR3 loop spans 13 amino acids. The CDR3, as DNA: TGTGCCAGCAGCCAGGAGGTAGACCAGCCCCAGCATTTT. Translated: CASSQEVDQPQHF.

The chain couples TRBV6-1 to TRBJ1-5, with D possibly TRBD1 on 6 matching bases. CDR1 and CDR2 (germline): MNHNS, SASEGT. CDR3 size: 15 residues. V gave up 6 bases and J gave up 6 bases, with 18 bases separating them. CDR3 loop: CASSDRTGYGQPQHF. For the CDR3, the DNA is TGTGCCAGCAGCGATAGAACAGGGTATGGTCAGCCCCAGCATTTT.

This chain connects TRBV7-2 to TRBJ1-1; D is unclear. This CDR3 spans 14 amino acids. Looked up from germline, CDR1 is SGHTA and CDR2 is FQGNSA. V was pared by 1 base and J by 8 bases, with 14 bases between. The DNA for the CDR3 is TGTGCCAGCAGCTTAGAAATCGGAGTCAACGAAGCTTTCTTT. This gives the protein CASSLEIGVNEAFF.

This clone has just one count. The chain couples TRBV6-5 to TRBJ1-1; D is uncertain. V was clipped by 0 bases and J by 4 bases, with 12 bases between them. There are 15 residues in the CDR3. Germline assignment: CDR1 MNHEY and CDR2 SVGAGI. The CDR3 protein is CASSYSEGGGTEAFF. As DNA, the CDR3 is TGTGCCAGCAGTTACTCGGAGGGAGGAGGCACTGAAGCTTTCTTT.

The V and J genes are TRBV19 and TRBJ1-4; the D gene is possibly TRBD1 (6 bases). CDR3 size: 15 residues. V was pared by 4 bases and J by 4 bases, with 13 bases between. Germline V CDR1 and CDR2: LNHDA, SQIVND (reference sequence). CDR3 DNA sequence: TGTGCCAGTAGTACCCGAGGGACACTTAATGAAAAACTGTTTTTT. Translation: CASSTRGTLNEKLFF.

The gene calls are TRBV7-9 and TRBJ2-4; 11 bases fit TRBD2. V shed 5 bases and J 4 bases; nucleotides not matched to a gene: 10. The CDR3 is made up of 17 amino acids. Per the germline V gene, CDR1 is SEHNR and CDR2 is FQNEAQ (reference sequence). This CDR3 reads CASSLTRGTSGKNIQYF. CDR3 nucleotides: TGTGCCAGCAGCCTGACACGAGGGACTAGCGGAAAAAACATTCAGTACTTC.

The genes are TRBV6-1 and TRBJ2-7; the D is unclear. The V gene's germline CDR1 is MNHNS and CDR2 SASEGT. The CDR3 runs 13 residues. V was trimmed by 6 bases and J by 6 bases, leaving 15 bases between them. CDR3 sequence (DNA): TGTGCCAGCAGAGGAGTCCGATTGCTCGAGCAGTACTTC. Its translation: CASRGVRLLEQYF.

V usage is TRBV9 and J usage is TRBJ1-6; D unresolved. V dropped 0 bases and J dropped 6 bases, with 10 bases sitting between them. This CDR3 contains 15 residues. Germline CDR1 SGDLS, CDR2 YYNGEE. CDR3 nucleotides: TGTGCCAGCAGCGTAGGGAGGGATCGTAATTCACCCCTCCACTTT. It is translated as CASSVGRDRNSPLHF.

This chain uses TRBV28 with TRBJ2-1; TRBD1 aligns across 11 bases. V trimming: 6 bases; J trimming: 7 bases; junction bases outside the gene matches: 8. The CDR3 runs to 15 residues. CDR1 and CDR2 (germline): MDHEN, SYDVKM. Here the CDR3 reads CASRTGTGGWNEQFF. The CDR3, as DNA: TGTGCCAGCAGGACTGGGACAGGGGGGTGGAATGAGCAGTTCTTC.

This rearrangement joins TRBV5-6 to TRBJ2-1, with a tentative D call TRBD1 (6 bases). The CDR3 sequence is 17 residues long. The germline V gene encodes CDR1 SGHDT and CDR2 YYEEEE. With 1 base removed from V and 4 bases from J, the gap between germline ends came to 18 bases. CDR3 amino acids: CASSLFSRQGLYNEQFF. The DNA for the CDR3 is TGTGCCAGCAGCTTGTTTTCACGGCAGGGGTTATACAATGAGCAGTTCTTC.

The CDR3 here is CASSTGRGLETQYF. The CDR3 DNA is TGTGCCAGCAGTACAGGCAGGGGTCTCGAGACCCAGTACTTC. The V gene is TRBV6-5, the J gene TRBJ2-5, with TRBD1 as a possible D gene (6 bases). V lost 5 bases and J 5 bases, leaving 15 bases between the germline ends. The CDR3 has 14 residues. Germline values: CDR1 MNHEY, CDR2 SVGAGI.

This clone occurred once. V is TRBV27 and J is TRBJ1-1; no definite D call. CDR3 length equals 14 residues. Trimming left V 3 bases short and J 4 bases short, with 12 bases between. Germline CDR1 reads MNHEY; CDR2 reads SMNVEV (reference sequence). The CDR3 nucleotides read TGTGCCAGCAGTTTGGGCTCTTGGGCCACTGAAGCTTTCTTT. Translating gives CASSLGSWATEAFF.

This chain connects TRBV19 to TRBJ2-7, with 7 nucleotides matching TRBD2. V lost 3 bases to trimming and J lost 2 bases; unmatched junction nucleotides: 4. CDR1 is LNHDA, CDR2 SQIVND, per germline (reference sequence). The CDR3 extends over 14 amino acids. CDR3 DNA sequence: TGTGCCAGTAGTATCCGGGACTATACCTACGAGCAGTACTTC. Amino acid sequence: CASSIRDYTYEQYF.

CDR3 nucleotides: TGTGCCAGCAGCCAAGAACTAGCGGGAAGCTCCTACGAGCAGTACTTC. It codes for CASSQELAGSSYEQYF. The chain recombines TRBV4-2 with TRBJ2-7, with 10 bases identical to TRBD2. The trim removed 0 bases at V and 0 bases at J, leaving 2 bases unmatched. Germline V CDR1 and CDR2: LGHNA, YNFKEQ. This CDR3 contains 16 residues.